A single T cell receptor beta chain is shown here with its context. The data derive from a study of shared clonotypes between healthy human individuals. Ten immunoSEQ deep assay plates served to sequence unsorted PBMC DNA. Original methodology: Quality scores were absent from the junction-only immunoSEQ sequences, so filtering differed. Data came from immunoSEQ multiplex PCR; TCRdb stores just in-frame clones and leaves some out. V, J and clone size are those of that table, while D and trimming were read from the DNA. The table has about 460,000 clones, over 60% seen once. V lost 0 bases and J lost 2; bases outside the gene matches: 5. From germline, CDR1 is SGHRS and CDR2 YFSETQ. This CDR3 is 16 amino acids long.

This TCR was recovered from a woman aged 40-49 years in good health. Some clones in this sample may be carry-over from other donors' samples. The chain uses TRBV5-1 and TRBJ2-3, with 8 positions matching TRBD2. Material for sequencing was PBMCs. CDR3 sequence: CASSLGPREVTDTQYF. For the CDR3, the DNA is TGCGCCAGCAGCTTGGGCCCGCGGGAGGTCACAGATACGCAGTATTTT.